This T cell receptor beta chain stems from a study of cytomegalovirus exposure and HLA in healthy donors. Study summary: Roughly four fifths of 300 to 450 genotyped donors fell in the Caucasian-associated ancestry cluster.

Primers for the PCR totalled 60 Vbeta and 13 Jbeta. Only in-frame clones appear in the TCRdb table, and some are missing; sequencing was by immunoSEQ multiplex PCR. The sample has more than 150,000 clones; more than 85% are singletons. Healthy bone marrow donors made up the donor group. Whole-study results and caveats: The study flagged roughly 160 TCR beta chains as cytomegalovirus-associated.

About this clone: Its cognate antigen is unknown.

Germline V gives CDR1 SGHDT, CDR2 YYEEEE. V was clipped by 0 bases and J by 8 bases, with 8 bases between them. The CDR3 is made up of 13 amino acids. This TCR derives from a girl under two years old in good health and CMV-seronegative. Sequencing was done on a sample of PBMCs. The chain employs TRBV5-6 and TRBJ1-4, with TRBD1 as a possible D gene (6 bases). The CDR3 region has the DNA TGTGCCAGCAGCTTGGACAGGGCCGAAAAACTGTTTTTT. Translation gives CASSLDRAEKLFF.